What follows are 25 T cell receptor beta chains derived from one specimen sequenced in a study of cytomegalovirus exposure and HLA in healthy donors. PCR used 60 Vbeta primers and 13 Jbeta primers. Method: immunoSEQ multiplex PCR; TCRdb's copy keeps in-frame clones and lacks some. The sample contains 150,000 to 180,000 clones, around 84% of which appear only once. The sequenced sample was PBMCs. These TCRs come from a woman between 40 and 55 years old in good health and CMV-seropositive.

The gene calls are TRBV11-1 and TRBJ2-3, with 9 bases aligning to TRBD2. CDR1 and CDR2 (germline): SGHAT, FQDESV (reference sequence). This CDR3 comprises 17 residues. Trimming cost V 5 bases and J 5 bases; bases outside gene matches: 14. CDR3: CASSPYQAGGGGDTQYF. In DNA, the CDR3 is TGTGCCAGCAGCCCGTACCAAGCGGGAGGTGGAGGAGATACGCAGTATTTT.

This CDR3 is CASGLVVGAPTGNTIYF. CDR3 bases: TGTGCTAGTGGTTTGGTAGTGGGGGCGCCTACTGGAAACACCATATATTTT. V usage is TRBV12-5 and J usage is TRBJ1-3, with D possibly TRBD1 on 6 matching bases. The CDR3 runs to 17 residues. Germline CDR1 and CDR2: LGHNT and FRNRAP. Trimming removed 0 bases at V and 2 bases at J, with 14 bases between.

The rearrangement uses TRBV7-9 and TRBJ1-1; D call uncertain. Germline assignment: CDR1 SEHNR and CDR2 FQNEAQ (reference sequence). The V and J ends lost 2 bases and 1 base respectively, with 5 bases between them. The CDR3 loop spans 13 amino acids. The CDR3 region is CASSLSGNTEAFF. As DNA, the CDR3 is TGTGCCAGCAGCTTATCAGGGAACACTGAAGCTTTCTTT.

The chain is built from TRBV30 and TRBJ1-1, with 12 bases matching TRBD1. The CDR3 covers 16 residues. The germline V gene encodes CDR1 GTSNPN and CDR2 SVGIG (reference sequence). Trimming took 4 bases from V and 5 from J; bases not matched to a gene: 11. As DNA, the CDR3 is TGTGCCTGGATACCGGGACAGGGGGCGATGTGGACTGAAGCTTTCTTT. Translated, it gives CAWIPGQGAMWTEAFF. Drawing the rest from reference TRBV30 and TRBJ1-1, the complete variable domain is SQTIHQWPATLVQPVGSPLSLECTVEGTSNPNLYWYRQAAGRGLQLLFYSVGIGQISSEVPQNLSASRPQDRQFILSSKKLLLSDSGFYLCAWIPGQGAMWTEAFFGQGTRLTVV.

This clone appeared a single time. The rearrangement links TRBV5-8 to TRBJ2-1, with a weak D call TRBD2 (5 bases). Germline V CDR1 and CDR2: SGHTS, YDEGEE. CDR3 size: 15 residues. V was trimmed by 1 base and J by 5 bases, leaving 13 bases between them. CDR3 nucleotide sequence: TGTGCCAGCAGCTTGATCAGCGGTCGTCACAATGAGCAGTTCTTC. It codes for CASSLISGRHNEQFF. Drawing the rest from reference TRBV5-8 and TRBJ2-1, the complete variable domain is EAGVTQSPTHLIKTRGQQATLRCSPISGHTSVYWYQQALGLGLQFLLWYDEGEERNRGNFPPRFSGRQFPNYSSELNVNALELEDSALYLCASSLISGRHNEQFFGPGTRLTVL.

CDR3 in DNA: TGCGCCAGCAGCCCGGGAGGCAGACTACACTACAATGAGCAGTTCTTC. It translates to CASSPGGRLHYNEQFF. The J gene is TRBJ2-1, the V gene TRBV5-1; 7 bases line up with TRBD2. Germline V lookup: CDR1 SGHRS, CDR2 YFSETQ. The CDR3 has 16 amino acids. J gave up 3 bases and V 4 bases, and 10 bases lay outside the gene matches.

V and J are TRBV30 and TRBJ1-1; D remains unclear. Germline CDR1 reads GTSNPN; CDR2 reads SVGIG (reference sequence). The CDR3 covers 13 residues. V was trimmed by 1 base and J by 1 base, leaving 7 bases between them. The DNA for the CDR3 is TGTGCCTGGAGTGCACAACAGAACACTGAAGCTTTCTTT. Its protein is CAWSAQQNTEAFF.

The chain couples TRBV30 to TRBJ1-1; D might be TRBD1 (6 bases). The CDR3 runs 16 residues. Trimming cost V 0 bases and J 5 bases, with 19 bases left between them. Per the germline V gene, CDR1 is GTSNPN and CDR2 is SVGIG (reference sequence). CDR3 residues: CAWSVEGSRGGTEAFF. The CDR3 bases are TGTGCCTGGAGTGTCGAGGGGAGCAGGGGAGGGACTGAAGCTTTCTTT.

The rearrangement links TRBV16 to TRBJ2-7, with 8 bases identical to TRBD1. CDR3 length equals 15 residues. V trimming: 2 bases; J trimming: 1 base; junction bases outside the gene matches: 4. Germline CDR1 is KGHSY and CDR2 is FQNENV. CDR3 coding DNA: TGTGCCAGCAGCCAACATGACAGGGGTTCCTACGAGCAGTACTTC. Encoded protein: CASSQHDRGSYEQYF.

The chain combines TRBV5-4 with TRBJ2-3, with 8 bases aligning to TRBD1. The CDR3 consists of 13 residues. Germline V gene lookup returns CDR1 SGHNT and CDR2 YYREEE (reference sequence). V lost 5 bases to trimming and J lost 3 bases; unmatched junction nucleotides: 2. CDR3 sequence reads: CASRDRVTDTQYF. In DNA form, the CDR3 reads TGTGCCAGCAGGGACAGGGTAACAGATACGCAGTATTTT.

The table lists this clone with a count of one. This chain connects TRBV10-3 to TRBJ1-4; 7 bases are a match to TRBD1. The germline V gene encodes CDR1 ENHRY and CDR2 SYGVKD. V dropped 3 bases and J dropped 3; count of bases not matched to a gene: 1. This CDR3 is 14 amino acids long. The CDR3 loop is CAISDRGANEKLFF. CDR3 bases: TGTGCCATCAGTGACAGGGGGGCTAATGAAAAACTGTTTTTT.

A few counts support this clone. The chain recombines TRBV4-1 with TRBJ2-7; 13 bases line up with TRBD2. Trimming took 4 bases from V and 6 from J; bases not matched to a gene: 6. The CDR3 runs 15 residues. The germline V gene has CDR1 MGHRA and CDR2 YSYEKL. The CDR3 nucleotides are TGCGCCAGCAGCCCATTTGGACTAGCGGGAGTCGAGCAGTACTTC. Protein: CASSPFGLAGVEQYF.

This chain links TRBV6-5 with TRBJ2-5, with D possibly matching TRBD1 (8 bases). Deletions cut 5 bases from V and 5 bases from J, with 12 bases between. The CDR3 runs 13 residues. Germline V gives CDR1 MNHEY, CDR2 SVGAGI. CDR3 loop: CASSNRGGETQYF. CDR3 DNA: TGTGCCAGCAGTAACAGGGGGGGGGAGACCCAGTACTTC.

The J gene is TRBJ1-5, the V gene TRBV15; 7 nucleotides agree with TRBD1. Germline CDR1 LNHNV, CDR2 YYDKDF (reference sequence). The CDR3 contains 15 residues. Germline trimming cut 3 bases from V and 3 bases from J; bases unmatched to any gene: 5. In DNA, the CDR3 is TGTGCCACCAGCAGCTACGACAGGGACAATCAGCCCCAGCATTTT. Its protein is CATSSYDRDNQPQHF. The entire variable domain, with the rest obtained from reference TRBV15 and TRBJ1-5, is as follows: DAMVIQNPRYQVTQFGKPVTLSCSQTLNHNVMYWYQQKSSQAPKLLFHYYDKDFNNEADTPDNFQSRRPNTSFCFLDIRSPGLGDTAMYLCATSSYDRDNQPQHFGDGTRLSIL.

This sequence joins TRBV19 and TRBJ2-2; 8 bases agree with TRBD1. V shed 6 bases, J shed 1 base, and the junction held 4 bases outside the gene matches. Germline V gene data show CDR1 as LNHDA and CDR2 as SQIVND (reference sequence). This CDR3 has 15 amino acids. The CDR3 protein is CASSRGTGNTGELFF. CDR3 bases: TGTGCCAGTAGCCGCGGGACAGGGAACACCGGGGAGCTGTTTTTT.

This clone came up a few times. This chain links TRBV9 with TRBJ2-2; D gene ambiguous. Germline lookup yields CDR1 SGDLS and CDR2 YYNGEE. V was cut by 3 bases and J by 7 bases, with 19 bases left in between. The CDR3 is 16 amino acids. The CDR3 coding sequence is TGTGCCAGCAGCGCGTCAGCCCGGCTAGTAAGCGGGGAGCTGTTTTTT. Translating it yields CASSASARLVSGELFF.

The chain carries TRBV27 and TRBJ2-1, with a weak D call TRBD1 (5 bases). This CDR3 has 13 residues. Between the trimmed V and J ends, which lost 4 bases and 9 bases, there was a span of 13 bases. In germline, CDR1 is MNHEY, CDR2 SMNVEV (reference sequence). For the CDR3, the DNA is TGTGCCAGCAGTTCCCGGGTCCAGGGTGAGCAGTTCTTC. It yields the protein CASSSRVQGEQFF.

Only a few counts were recorded for this clone. The chain links TRBV2 to TRBJ2-7, with 8 bases lining up with TRBD1. With 4 bases clipped from V and 4 bases from J, the junction kept 6 bases outside the gene matches. This CDR3 region has 14 residues. Germline V gene data show CDR1 as SNHLY and CDR2 as FYNNEI. CDR3: CASSGGRQGYEQYF. CDR3 coding DNA: TGTGCCAGCAGTGGAGGGAGACAGGGGTACGAGCAGTACTTC.

The chain links TRBV7-3 to TRBJ2-1, with TRBD2 matching 9 bases. Germline V gives CDR1 SGHTA, CDR2 FQGTGA. The CDR3 has 16 residues. V dropped 3 bases and J dropped 0; count of bases not matched to a gene: 3. The CDR3 sequence: CASSFFSGSSYNEQFF. In DNA, the CDR3 is TGTGCCAGCAGCTTCTTTAGCGGGAGCTCCTACAATGAGCAGTTCTTC.

This clone was picked up a small number of times. The rearrangement joins TRBV2 to TRBJ1-3; D not certain. Trimming pared 6 bases from V and 4 bases from J, leaving 7 bases between. CDR3 length equals 12 residues. From germline, CDR1 is SNHLY and CDR2 FYNNEI. In DNA form, the CDR3 reads TGTGCCAGCAGCCGGGAGGGAAACACCATATATTTT. This translates into CASSREGNTIYF.

The chain has TRBV14 and TRBJ2-2; D is unclear. V lost 0 bases, J lost 4 bases, and 6 bases lay in between. CDR1 and CDR2 from the germline V gene are SGHDN and FVKESK. This CDR3 contains 14 residues. The CDR3 loop is CASSQDLRTGELFF. CDR3 nucleotides: TGTGCCAGCAGCCAAGATCTGCGCACCGGGGAGCTGTTTTTT.

The V call is TRBV27, the J call TRBJ2-7; D possibly corresponds to TRBD2 (5 bases). The CDR3 has 15 residues. Trimming left V 3 bases short and J 2 bases short, with 14 bases between. Per the germline V gene, CDR1 is MNHEY and CDR2 is SMNVEV (reference sequence). The CDR3 protein is CASSFQFSLAYEQYF. The CDR3 DNA reads as TGTGCCAGCAGTTTCCAATTCTCACTAGCCTACGAGCAGTACTTC.

This clone has more than one count but fewer than ten. The V call is TRBV11-2, the J call TRBJ1-1; a weak D match, TRBD1 (5 bases). This CDR3 contains 15 residues. Trimming removed 5 bases from V and 5 bases from J, with 18 bases in between. Germline CDR1 reads SGHAT; CDR2 reads FQNNGV. The CDR3 spells CASSPLGVVSTEAFF. CDR3 DNA: TGTGCCAGCAGCCCGTTAGGGGTGGTGTCTACTGAAGCTTTCTTT.

This chain uses TRBV6-5 with TRBJ2-7, with D maybe TRBD2 (7 bases). Trimming pared 2 bases from V and 5 bases from J, leaving 19 bases between. CDR1 and CDR2 from the germline V gene are MNHEY and SVGAGI. The CDR3 loop spans 16 amino acids. The CDR3 spells CASSYVYGGRFHEQYF. CDR3 coding DNA: TGTGCCAGCAGTTACGTTTACGGGGGGCGCTTCCACGAGCAGTACTTC.

This chain joins TRBV5-1 and TRBJ2-5; TRBD1 is a possible D gene (6 bases). The germline V gene has CDR1 SGHRS and CDR2 YFSETQ. Trimming left V 5 bases short and J 2 bases short, with 7 bases between. The CDR3 is 12 amino acids. The CDR3 DNA is TGCGCCAGCAGGCAGGGGCAAGAGACCCAGTACTTC. Its translation is CASRQGQETQYF.